The clone carrying this T cell receptor (beta chain) was counted ten times or more. The antigen is unknown. V gave up 7 bases and J gave up 0 bases, with 9 bases separating them. The germline V gene has CDR1 MGHDK and CDR2 SYGVNS. This CDR3 has 13 residues. TCRdb re-called the reads with MiXCR, one entry per CDR3 protein. The sample comprises 70,000 or so distinct CDR3 sequences, about a fifth of which are singletons, and more than 6.5% rests with the top ten. This entry is derived from a study of type 1 regulatory T cells. Study-wide background: T-allo10 is an in vitro-generated, Tr1-enriched CD4 T cell product specific for alloantigen.

Study-level results: Tr1 cells had a more restricted TCR repertoire than non-Tr1 cells.

The sequence was obtained from a human donor in good health. V and J are TRBV25-1 and TRBJ1-1, with D uncertain. Sequenced: cultured type 1 regulatory T (Tr1) cells, either the whole culture or a sorted fraction (not recorded which). As DNA, the CDR3 is TGTGCCAGCAAGGGCAGGATGAACACTGAAGCTTTCTTT. Encoded protein: CASKGRMNTEAFF.